This T cell receptor (beta chain) was identified during a study of shared clonotypes between healthy human individuals. Study context: The donor group consisted of two women and a few men, aged 18 to 49.

Using immunoSEQ multiplex PCR, the repertoire was profiled, and TCRdb retains in-frame clones only, with some absent. The data contain around 700,000 clones, around 72% of them seen just once; the ten biggest clones take up 1.5% to 2%. There are a few counts of this clone. The TCR originated in a woman in her 30s in good health. The sample taken for sequencing was memory CD4+ T cells sorted from blood. The subset is: CD45RA-negative fraction.

The DNA for the CDR3 is TGCGCCAGCAGCTCCCACCCGGGCTATGGCTACACCTTC. Residues: CASSSHPGYGYTF. The J gene is TRBJ1-2, the V gene TRBV5-1; D is unresolved. Germline assignment: CDR1 SGHRS and CDR2 YFSETQ. Trimming stripped 3 bases from V and 4 bases from J, with 10 bases between. The CDR3 extends over 13 amino acids.